Here is one TCR beta chain with its context. The antigen is unknown. The data originate from a study of human CD8 memory T cell subsets. Study observations and caveats: Stem-like memory and precursor exhausted T cell populations exhibited comparably high diversity, in distinction to effector memory cells.

Per the germline V gene, CDR1 is SGHTA and CDR2 is FQGNSA. The CDR3 extends over 18 amino acids. The TCR beta sequencing libraries came from UMI-labeled 5' RACE. With the 5' RACE reads reprocessed, TCRdb shows one record per CDR3 protein and no DNA. The ten most abundant clones cover 20% to 25% of a sample with more than 8,000 distinct CDR3 sequences. The sequence was collected from a human donor in good health. Sequences were obtained from CD8+ T cells from PBMCs. The gene calls are TRBV7-2 and TRBJ2-3; without DNA, the TCRdb call of TRBD2 cannot be checked. The CDR3 sequence: CASSPRGLSGRGADTQYF.